Sequencing of this T cell receptor (beta chain) was carried out in a study of response to subunit inactivated influenza vaccine. Broader study findings: Few new T cells, the authors suggested, are recruited by each seasonal influenza vaccination.

TCRdb recomputed calls from the RT-PCR reads with MiXCR, one row per CDR3 protein. This sample yields 650,000 to 850,000 distinct CDR3 sequences, of which around 14% are seen a single time; around 6.5% belongs to the top ten. The CDR3 loop spans 18 amino acids. Looked up from germline, CDR1 is SGHAT and CDR2 is FQDESV (reference sequence). V shed 2 bases, J shed 2 bases, and the junction held 10 bases outside the gene matches. Details on this clonotype: Antigen specificity is unknown.

V and J are TRBV11-1 and TRBJ2-2; TRBD2 matches at 8 bases. This material consisted of PBMCs from blood, taken 14 days before vaccination. The sequence was obtained from a middle-aged man who received an inactivated influenza vaccine. CDR3 sequence reads: CASSLYRGGLFNTGELFF. The CDR3 coding sequence is TGTGCCAGCAGCTTATATCGGGGGGGCCTCTTTAACACCGGGGAGCTGTTTTTT. The variable domain in full, completed from reference TRBV11-1 and TRBJ2-2, reads EAEVAQSPRYKITEKSQAVAFWCDPISGHATLYWYRQILGQGPELLVQFQDESVVDDSQLPKDRFSAERLKGVDSTLKIQPAELGDSAMYLCASSLYRGGLFNTGELFFGEGSRLTVL.